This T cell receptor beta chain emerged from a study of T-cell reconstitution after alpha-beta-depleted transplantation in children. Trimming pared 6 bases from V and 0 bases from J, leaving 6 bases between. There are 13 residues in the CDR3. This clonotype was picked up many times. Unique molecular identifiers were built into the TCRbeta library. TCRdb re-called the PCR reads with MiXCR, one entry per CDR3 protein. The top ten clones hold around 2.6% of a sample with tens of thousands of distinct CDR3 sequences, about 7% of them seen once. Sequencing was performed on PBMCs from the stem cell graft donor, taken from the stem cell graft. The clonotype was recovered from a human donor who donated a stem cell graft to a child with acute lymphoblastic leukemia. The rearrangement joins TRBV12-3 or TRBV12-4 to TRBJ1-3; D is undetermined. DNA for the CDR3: TGTGCCAGCAGGGTTATCTCTGGAAACACCATATATTTT. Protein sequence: CASRVISGNTIYF.